This TCR beta chain was identified during a study of spatial heterogeneity in lung cancer (dated by TCRdb to between 2018 and 2021). In terms of the full investigation: Beta-chain transcripts were consistently detected in greater numbers than alpha-chain transcripts, which likely reflects a higher abundance of beta-chain transcripts. At surgery, hundreds of tumor regions, 61 to 75 matched nontumor lung samples and 50 to 60 PBMC samples were TCR-sequenced for both alpha and beta chains. TCR transcript counts in tumor regions correlated strongly with a T cell transcriptional module score from matched bulk RNA-seq. TCR alpha and beta repertoires were quantitatively compared across multiple tumor regions, matched nontumor lung and blood in non-small cell lung cancer. TCR repertoire features were related to nonsynonymous mutation counts determined by whole-exome sequencing of tumor tissue. In the raw uncorrected reads, each unique combination of TCR and UMI appeared more than ten times on average.

Taking its sample share into account, this clonotype is medium-sized (0.01 to 0.1%). Its antigen target is currently unknown. No quality values exist for individual bases; no much larger clone is one base distant. The time point tag for this specimen amounts to: sample taken at primary tumor resection. Donors were some 70 patients with early-stage, untreated non-small cell lung cancer from the lung TRACERx cohort. Without any cell sorting, TCR sequencing was performed on whole RNA extracted either from tumor and nontumor lung tissue or from cryopreserved PBMC samples. Only patients for whom sufficient RNA was available from at least two tumor regions were selected for TCR sequencing. Tumor and adjacent nontumor lung specimens were reviewed by a lung pathologist before selection. The germline V gene yields MDHEN for CDR1 and SYDVKM for CDR2. The CDR3 numbers 16 residues from cysteine through phenylalanine. CDR3 DNA is the only sequence kept; it has 48 bases, read in frame from the first base. V loses 3 bases at its end and J loses 4 bases; junction bases beyond the gene matches: 7.

The paper as a whole reports these results and caveats: TCR-seq coverage of tumor T cells was estimated at only approximately 7% for alpha chains and approximately 12% for beta chains. Counts of ubiquitous and regional expanded TCRs were found to correlate with counts of ubiquitous and regional nonsynonymous mutations, respectively. Confirming at a functional level the hypothesis that regional TCRs recognize regional mutations was considered to require additional single-cell paired TCR alpha and beta sequencing. The number of expanded intratumoral alpha and beta TCRs correlated with the tumor nonsynonymous mutation count.

Library preparation used 5' RACE. Sequenced using a NextSeq 500. To allow correction of PCR and sequencing errors, the TCR library protocol tagged every TCR cDNA molecule with a unique molecular identifier. Per the original workflow: TCR identification, UMI-based error correction and CDR3 extraction were performed with Decombinator tools. Expanded TCRs were defined as those above a frequency of 2 per 1,000, corresponding to the top 1% of the tumor frequency distribution. Expanded tumor TCRs statistically deemed absent (corrected P<0.05) from at least one tumor region were classed as regional, and all other expanded tumor TCRs were classed as ubiquitous. Each repertoire was subsampled 100 times to 5,000 TCRs, after which Renyi diversity was computed with the R vegan package. CDR3 similarity networks were constructed using string-kernel similarity of amino acid triplets, with links drawn between CDR3s whose pairwise similarity was above 0.82. TCRdb cleaned the public reads at Q25 with fastp, built clones with MiXCR and kept in-frame beta chains. Rows are unified per CDR3 protein, each entry keeping the most common DNA and genes. None of the V and J calls come from the authors' own analysis; TCRdb made them. For this sample the table gives 8,000 or so distinct CDR3 sequences, of which approximately 7% were detected only once. The biggest ten clones account for 8.6% of the sample.

The material was lung tumor tissue, obtained at surgery. The receptor chain draws on TRBV28 and TRBJ2-3; 10 middle bases align to TRBD2. The receptor comes from a male donor with early-stage non-small cell lung cancer. The DNA reads as follows: TGTGCCAGCAGTTTGTTTGTAGCGGGAGGTTCAGATACGCAGTATTTT. This gives the protein CASSLFVAGGSDTQYF. Joined to the reference TRBV28 and TRBJ2-3 proteins, this CDR3 gives the full variable domain: DVKVTQSSRYLVKRTGEKVFLECVQDMDHENMFWYRQDPGLGLRLIYFSYDVKMKEKGDIPEGYSVSREKKERFSLILESASTNQTSMYLCASSLFVAGGSDTQYFGPGTRLTVL.